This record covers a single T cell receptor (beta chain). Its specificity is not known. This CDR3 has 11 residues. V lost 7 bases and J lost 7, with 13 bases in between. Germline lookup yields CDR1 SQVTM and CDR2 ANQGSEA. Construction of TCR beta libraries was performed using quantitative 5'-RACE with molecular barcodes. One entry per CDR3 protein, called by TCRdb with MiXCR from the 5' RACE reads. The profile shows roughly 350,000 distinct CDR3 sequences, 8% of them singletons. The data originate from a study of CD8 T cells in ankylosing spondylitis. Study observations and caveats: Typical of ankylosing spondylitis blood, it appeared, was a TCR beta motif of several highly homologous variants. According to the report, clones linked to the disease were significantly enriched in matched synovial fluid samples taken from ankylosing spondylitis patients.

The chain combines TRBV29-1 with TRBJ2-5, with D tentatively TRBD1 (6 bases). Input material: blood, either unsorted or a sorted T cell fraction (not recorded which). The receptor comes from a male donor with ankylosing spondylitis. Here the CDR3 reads CSAQGWGTQYF. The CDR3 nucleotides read TGCAGCGCACAGGGTTGGGGGACCCAGTACTTC.